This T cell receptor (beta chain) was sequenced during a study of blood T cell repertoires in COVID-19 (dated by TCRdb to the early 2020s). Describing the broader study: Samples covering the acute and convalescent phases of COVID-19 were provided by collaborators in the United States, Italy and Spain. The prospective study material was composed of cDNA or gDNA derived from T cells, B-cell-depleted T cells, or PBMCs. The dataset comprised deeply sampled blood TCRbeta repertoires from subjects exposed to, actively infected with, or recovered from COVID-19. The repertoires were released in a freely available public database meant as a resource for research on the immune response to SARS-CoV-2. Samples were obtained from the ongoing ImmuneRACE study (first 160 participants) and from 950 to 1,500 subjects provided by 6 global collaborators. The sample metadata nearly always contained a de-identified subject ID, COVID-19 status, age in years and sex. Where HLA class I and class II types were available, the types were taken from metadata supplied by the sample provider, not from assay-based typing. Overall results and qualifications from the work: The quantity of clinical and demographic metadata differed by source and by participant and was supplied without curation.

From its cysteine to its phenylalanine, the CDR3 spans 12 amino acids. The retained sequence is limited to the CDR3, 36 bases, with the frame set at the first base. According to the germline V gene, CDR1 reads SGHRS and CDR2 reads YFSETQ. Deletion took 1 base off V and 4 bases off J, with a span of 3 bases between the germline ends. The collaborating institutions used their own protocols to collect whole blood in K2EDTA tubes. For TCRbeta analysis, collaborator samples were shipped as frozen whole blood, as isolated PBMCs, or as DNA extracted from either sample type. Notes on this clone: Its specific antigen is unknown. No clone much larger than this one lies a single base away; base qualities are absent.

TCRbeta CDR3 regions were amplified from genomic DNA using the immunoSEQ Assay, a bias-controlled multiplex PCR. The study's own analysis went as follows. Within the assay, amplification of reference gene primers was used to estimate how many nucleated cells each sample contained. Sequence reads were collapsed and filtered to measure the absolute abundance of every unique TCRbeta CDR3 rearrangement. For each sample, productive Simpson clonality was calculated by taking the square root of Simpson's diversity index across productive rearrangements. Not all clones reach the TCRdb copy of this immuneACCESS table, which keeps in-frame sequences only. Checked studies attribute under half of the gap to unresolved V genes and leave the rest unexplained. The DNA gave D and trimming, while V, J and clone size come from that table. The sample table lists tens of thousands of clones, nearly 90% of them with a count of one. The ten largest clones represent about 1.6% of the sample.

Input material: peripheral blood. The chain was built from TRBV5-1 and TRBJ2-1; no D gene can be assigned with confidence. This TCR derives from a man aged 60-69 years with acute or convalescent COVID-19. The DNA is TGCGCCAGCAGCTTGTCGTACAATGAGCAGTTCTTC. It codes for CASSLSYNEQFF.